A single sample is the source of the 11 T cell receptor beta chains below, sequenced in a study of prognosis after radiotherapy for stage I lung cancer. Two rounds of multiplex PCR amplified TCR beta CDR3 from genomic DNA. Primers targeting each individual TRBV and TRBJ gene were applied in first-round PCR. TCRdb reprocessed the multiplex PCR reads via MiXCR and lists one record per CDR3 protein. The profile shows tens of thousands of distinct CDR3 sequences, approximately 26% of them singletons. The specimen was PBMCs, collected before or after stereotactic body radiation therapy (not recorded which). Receptors were obtained from a donor over 45 with non-small cell lung cancer.

In the case of this clonotype: A read error may produce the germline difference seen at one junction end. The chain joins TRBV6-1 to TRBJ1-6, with no clear D. The CDR3 consists of 13 residues. Germline lookup yields CDR1 MNHNS and CDR2 SASEGT. The CDR3 nucleotides are TGTGCCAGCCGTGAAGCCAATAAATCACCCCTCCACTTT. Protein product: CASREANKSPLHF.

This clonotype has ten or more counts. The V and J genes are TRBV6-1 and TRBJ1-6; 7 nucleotides agree with TRBD1. The germline CDR1 and CDR2 sequences are MNHNS and SASEGT. The CDR3 runs 13 residues. Trimming took 7 bases from V and 7 from J; bases not matched to a gene: 4. Written as DNA, the CDR3 is TGTGCCAGCATCCAGACAGGGAATTCACCCCTCCACTTT. Its translation is CASIQTGNSPLHF.

The chain links TRBV6-1 to TRBJ1-2; 8 positions agree with TRBD1. CDR1 and CDR2 from the germline V gene are MNHNS and SASEGT. V gave up 5 bases and J gave up 12 bases; unmatched junction bases: 20. The CDR3 is made up of 16 amino acids. CDR3 amino acids: CASSLWTGQSNYGNTF. CDR3 nucleotides: TGTGCCAGCAGTCTCTGGACAGGGCAGTCAAACTATGGAAACACCTTC.

This clonotype was detected many times. The rearrangement joins TRBV12-3 or TRBV12-4 to TRBJ2-7; D gene uncertain. CDR3 length equals 13 residues. V lost 2 bases to trimming and J lost 7 bases, with 12 bases between them. In nucleotides, the CDR3 is TGTGCCAGCAGTTTACACACGGCTGGGGAGCAGTACTTC. Encoded protein: CASSLHTAGEQYF.

This clonotype was detected ten times or more. The chain uses TRBV6-5 and TRBJ1-3, with a tentative D call TRBD1 (5 bases). This CDR3 contains 13 residues. Germline CDR1 and CDR2: MNHEY and SVGAGI. The V end lost 2 bases, the J end lost 8 bases, and 10 bases lay between the germline ends. The CDR3 bases are TGTGCCAGCAGTTACGACCAGGGATACACCATATATTTT. This sequence encodes CASSYDQGYTIYF.

This clonotype was counted many times. V usage is TRBV28 and J usage is TRBJ2-1; D not certain. The CDR3 is 13 residues long. From germline, CDR1 is MDHEN and CDR2 SYDVKM. Deletions cut 1 base from V and 13 bases from J, with 14 bases between. The DNA of the CDR3 is TGTGCCAGCAGTTTATTCGCTGGCCATGGTCAGTTCTTC. Encoded protein: CASSLFAGHGQFF.

This chain links TRBV6-2 or TRBV6-3 with TRBJ2-1; 11 bases fit TRBD1. Germline V gene sequence: CDR1 MNHEY, CDR2 SVGEGT. The V segment lost 7 bases and the J segment 7 bases; nucleotides outside the gene matches: 6. The CDR3 is 14 residues long. CDR3 DNA: TGTGCCAGCAAACCCGGGACAGGGGGGAATGAGCAGTTCTTC. It translates to CASKPGTGGNEQFF.

With respect to this clonotype: A much bigger clone sits one base away, suggesting this may be a read error. This sequence joins TRBV7-6 and TRBJ1-4, with D possibly being TRBD1 (6 bases). The CDR3 sequence is 15 residues long. Germline V CDR1 and CDR2: SGHVS, FNYEAQ. The chain's CDR3 is CASSSTGRGNEKLLF. CDR3 bases: TGTGCCAGCAGCTCGACAGGAAGGGGTAATGAAAAACTGCTTTTT.

This clonotype was detected many times. A clone one base away is much larger, so this may be a read error. This CDR3 is missing its conserved last phenylalanine or tryptophan, likely due to a read error. The V and J genes are TRBV5-1 and TRBJ1-6; 12 positions match TRBD1. In germline, CDR1 is SGHRS, CDR2 YFSETQ. This CDR3 comprises 15 residues. Trimming took 4 bases from V and 10 from J; bases not matched to a gene: 6. CDR3 sequence: CASSIRDRGQSPLHS. The CDR3 nucleotides read TGCGCCAGCAGCATCCGGGACAGGGGGCAATCACCCCTCCACTCT.

This clonotype occurred many times. The chain joins TRBV12-3 or TRBV12-4 to TRBJ2-5, with no clear D. Trimming removed 5 bases from V and 4 bases from J, with 5 bases in between. CDR3 length: 11 amino acids. The CDR3 spells CASSPGETQYF. The CDR3, as DNA: TGTGCCAGCAGTCCCGGAGAGACCCAGTACTTC.

As for this clonotype: A much larger clone is a single base away; this may be a read error. This chain joins TRBV5-1 and TRBJ2-4; D is tentatively TRBD1 or TRBD2 (6 bases each). CDR3 length: 15 residues. The V gene lost 5 bases and the J gene lost 9 bases, with 21 bases spanning the gap. Germline V gene data show CDR1 as SGHRS and CDR2 as YFSETQ. CDR3 amino acids: CASSGGTWSFAIQYF. In DNA, the CDR3 is TGCGCCAGCAGTGGAGGGACATGGTCGTTCGCCATTCAGTACTTC.